The rows below give T cell receptor beta chains drawn from one sample of a study of early T cells in non-severe SARS-CoV-2 infection. MiXCR was run by TCRdb on the 5' RACE reads, yielding one entry per CDR3 protein. The sample contains 50,000 to 70,000 distinct CDR3 sequences, around 13% of which appear only once. The sample taken for sequencing was whole blood. These receptors originate from an adult who was a healthcare worker with PCR-confirmed SARS-CoV-2 infection or an uninfected control (not recorded which). The CDR3 runs from the conserved cysteine through the conserved F or W. Fields, in order: clone size, D gene, J gene, V gene, CDR3 length, CDR3 DNA, CDR3 protein. A D gene is named only where the DNA matches it firmly. Expanded clones get a size class; other rows say once, few or many, or leave the size out.

many,NA,TRBJ1-5,TRBV6-1,16,TGTGCCAGCAGTGAAGGGACCCGGGCGGGCAATCAGCCCCAGCATTTT,CASSEGTRAGNQPQHF
many,NA,TRBJ1-2,TRBV6-6,15,TGTGCCAGCAGTTATACGGCGGAAGCTAACTATGGCTACACCTTC,CASSYTAEANYGYTF
few,NA,TRBJ1-1,TRBV6-6,15,TGTGCCAGCAGAGAAACAGGACAGAAACACACTGAAGCTTTCTTT,CASRETGQKHTEAFF
few,NA,TRBJ1-1,TRBV29-1,13,TGCAGCGTTGAGGGAGAATTGGACACTGAAGCTTTCTTT,CSVEGELDTEAFF
few,NA,TRBJ2-1,TRBV11-2,16,TGTGCCAGCAGCCCCCGACAGGTACCGTCGAACAATGAGCAGTTCTTC,CASSPRQVPSNNEQFF
once,TRBD2,TRBJ2-4,TRBV29-1,13,TGCAGCGTTTGGGCGGGGGGAGCAAACATTCAGTACTTC,CSVWAGGANIQYF
few,NA,TRBJ2-3,TRBV10-1,12,TGCGCCAGCAGTGAGTCAGTGGATACGCAGTATTTT,CASSESVDTQYF
many,NA,TRBJ1-1,TRBV19,16,TGTGCCAGTAGTATTACCCCATGGCAAGTGAACACTGAAGCTTTCTTT,CASSITPWQVNTEAFF
NA,NA,TRBJ2-5,TRBV11-2,15,TGTGCCAGCAGCCCAACGACGGCGAGGGCCGAGACCCAGTACTTC,CASSPTTARAETQYF
many,TRBD1,TRBJ1-5,TRBV6-2/TRBV6-3,15,TGTGCCAGCAGTTACGGTAGGGGGCCCAATCAGCCCCAGCATTTT,CASSYGRGPNQPQHF
few,NA,TRBJ1-6,TRBV3-1,13,TGTGCCAGCAGCCAAGTGGTTAATTCACCCCTCCACTTT,CASSQVVNSPLHF
NA,NA,TRBJ1-1,TRBV6-1,12,TGTGCCAGCAGGATCACGAACACTGAAGCTTTCTTT,CASRITNTEAFF
many,TRBD2,TRBJ2-7,TRBV9,14,TGTGCCAGCAGCGGCGGGGGGGCGGTATACGAGCAGTACTTC,CASSGGGAVYEQYF
NA,NA,TRBJ2-7,TRBV11-2,13,TGTGCCAGCAGCTTTGCCGTATTGTACGAGCAGTACTTC,CASSFAVLYEQYF
few,NA,TRBJ1-2,TRBV12-3/TRBV12-4,14,TGTGCCAGCAGTGCGGACAGACAGATGCAGGGCTACACCTTC,CASSADRQMQGYTF
few,NA,TRBJ1-4,TRBV6-5,13,TGTGCCACCCGGGGACCGTTTAATGAAAAACTGTTTTTT,CATRGPFNEKLFF
few,NA,TRBJ2-7,TRBV5-5,14,TGTGCCAGCAGCTTGTTGGCGGATACCTACGAGCAGTACTTC,CASSLLADTYEQYF
NA,TRBD1,TRBJ2-1,TRBV5-1,15,TGCGCCAGCAGCTTGGAACAGGGGGCTTTAAATGAGCAGTTCTTC,CASSLEQGALNEQFF
few,NA,TRBJ2-1,TRBV30,11,TGTGCCTGGAGTGCCCACAATGAGCAGTTCTTC,CAWSAHNEQFF
many,NA,TRBJ2-6,TRBV6-5,16,TGTGCCAGCAGTTACTCTGCGGGATCTGGGGCCAACGTCCTGACTTTC,CASSYSAGSGANVLTF
few,NA,TRBJ2-7,TRBV30,12,TGTGCCTGGACGGGGAGCTCCTACGAGCAGTACTTC,CAWTGSSYEQYF